This passage covers 5 T cell receptor beta chains from one sample sequenced in a study of human T cells and chemical hapten exposure. Sample time point: patch test 1, 2 weeks after DPC sensitization. The treatment here: therapeutic diphenylcyclopropenone sensitization with weekly scalp DPC. TCRdb reprocessed the RACE reads via MiXCR and lists one record per CDR3 protein. The sample records 350,000 or so distinct CDR3 sequences, around 7% being singletons. This specimen was whole blood, taken in connection with sensitization to the hapten diphenylcyclopropenone (DPC). All receptors derive from a woman between 18 and 29 years old with alopecia areata. Some clones in this sample may be carry-over from other donors' samples.

Only a few counts were recorded for this clonotype. The chain employs TRBV7-3 and TRBJ2-5, with 10 bases aligning to TRBD2. This CDR3 has 15 residues. Trimming cost V 6 bases and J 5 bases; bases outside gene matches: 9. CDR1 SGHTA and CDR2 FQGTGA come from the germline V gene. The CDR3 nucleotides read TGTGCCAGCAGTTACGGACTAGCGGAGCGGGAGACCCAGTACTTC. Encoded protein: CASSYGLAERETQYF.

Only a few counts were recorded for this clonotype. The V gene is TRBV6-5, the J gene TRBJ1-1, with no clear D. Looked up from germline, CDR1 is MNHEY and CDR2 is SVGAGI. CDR3 size: 13 residues. Trimming left V 5 bases short and J 4 bases short, with 11 bases between. The CDR3 sequence: CASSPRGSTEAFF. The CDR3, as DNA: TGTGCCAGCAGTCCCAGAGGTAGCACTGAAGCTTTCTTT.

This clonotype was recorded many times. The rearrangement links TRBV6-4 to TRBJ2-3, with a tentative D call TRBD1 (6 bases). Germline V lookup: CDR1 MRHNA, CDR2 SNTAGT. This CDR3 has 14 amino acids. V lost 2 bases and J lost 4, with 10 bases in between. CDR3 bases: TGTGCCAGCAGTGACGCAGGGGAGTCAGATACGCAGTATTTT. Its translation: CASSDAGESDTQYF.

V and J are TRBV11-3 and TRBJ2-7; the match to TRBD1 covers 7 bases. J gave up 13 bases and V 5 bases, and 14 bases lay outside the gene matches. The CDR3 is made up of 13 amino acids. The germline gives CDR1 SGHNT, CDR2 YENEEA. In DNA, the CDR3 is TGTGCCAGCAGCCTAAATACGTTCGGGACAGTCTACTTC. This encodes CASSLNTFGTVYF.

Ten or more counts support this clonotype. J is TRBJ2-7 and V is TRBV20-1, with TRBD2 matching 9 bases. Germline V lookup: CDR1 DFQATT, CDR2 SNEGSKA (reference sequence). Trimming took 5 bases from V and 3 from J; bases not matched to a gene: 11. CDR3 length equals 15 residues. The CDR3: CSARLSGGPFYEQYF. The CDR3 coding sequence is TGCAGTGCTCGTTTAAGCGGGGGGCCTTTCTACGAGCAGTACTTC.